The next 27 T cell receptor beta chains were all read from a single sample in a study of OX40 agonist ivuxolimab in advanced cancers. The repertoire was sequenced with immunoSEQ multiplex PCR; TCRdb's copy has only in-frame clones and lacks some. The repertoire consists of around 110,000 clones, with around 95% occurring once and the leading ten covering approximately 0.15%. Sample: CD4+ or CD8+ T cells sorted from blood, taken in a trial of the OX40 agonist ivuxolimab. Receptors originate from an adult with an advanced solid tumor such as melanoma, head and neck, liver or kidney cancer.

The chain is built from TRBV18 and TRBJ1-5, with 8 bases lining up with TRBD1. V lost 6 bases and J lost 4; bases outside the gene matches: 5. The germline V gene has CDR1 KGHSH and CDR2 LQKENI. The CDR3 is made up of 14 amino acids. The CDR3 sequence: CASSGQVENQPQHF. CDR3 sequence (DNA): TGTGCCAGCTCGGGACAGGTCGAGAATCAGCCCCAGCATTTT.

The J gene is TRBJ2-2, the V gene TRBV6-4, with 9 bases fitting TRBD2. Germline V gives CDR1 MRHNA, CDR2 SNTAGT. The CDR3 extends over 16 amino acids. With 5 bases clipped from V and 1 base from J, the junction kept 5 bases outside the gene matches. The CDR3: CASSLSSGMNTGELFF. DNA of the CDR3: TGTGCCAGCAGTTTATCTAGCGGGATGAACACCGGGGAGCTGTTTTTT.

The rearrangement uses TRBV4-1 and TRBJ1-5; 9 bases map to TRBD1. Germline V CDR1 and CDR2: MGHRA, YSYEKL. The J segment lost 0 bases and the V segment lost 3 bases, leaving 9 bases of the junction unmatched. The CDR3 has 18 amino acids. CDR3 sequence: CASSQARDRADSNQPQHF. Written as DNA, the CDR3 is TGCGCCAGCAGCCAGGCTCGGGACAGGGCTGATAGCAATCAGCCCCAGCATTTT.

This sequence joins TRBV4-1 and TRBJ1-5, with a weak D call TRBD1 (5 bases). The CDR3 length is 14 residues. Trimming cost V 1 base and J 5 bases, with 9 bases left between them. CDR1 MGHRA and CDR2 YSYEKL come from the germline V gene. The CDR3 DNA follows: TGCGCCAGCAGCCAAGGGGCAGGGTATCAGCCCCAGCATTTT. Protein: CASSQGAGYQPQHF.

The CDR3 DNA sequence: TGCGCCAGCAGCTTGAGGCTAGCGGGGCCCACCGGGGAGCTGTTTTTT. Its translation is CASSLRLAGPTGELFF. The rearrangement joins TRBV5-1 to TRBJ2-2; 9 positions match TRBD2. The length of the CDR3 is 16 residues. Trimming at V came to 1 base and at J to 4 bases, leaving 5 bases not matched to a gene. The germline V gene has CDR1 SGHRS and CDR2 YFSETQ.

The V gene is TRBV10-3, the J gene TRBJ1-1, with D perhaps TRBD1 (6 bases). The V end was cut by 5 bases, the J end by 0 bases, with 13 bases between. The CDR3 is made up of 15 amino acids. Germline lookup yields CDR1 ENHRY and CDR2 SYGVKD. The CDR3 DNA reads as TGTGCCATCAGTAGCATTCAGGGGATGAACACTGAAGCTTTCTTT. It yields the protein CAISSIQGMNTEAFF.

Details on this clone: The same CDR3 can be traced to other DNA sequences in this sample. In DNA form, the CDR3 reads TGCGCCAGCAGCGGTGGGACCGAACGGCCGAACACTGAAGCTTTCTTT. It encodes CASSGGTERPNTEAFF. V gene TRBV10-1 combines with J gene TRBJ1-1, with D perhaps matching TRBD1 (5 bases). Trimming shortened V by 6 bases and J by 1 base, and 18 bases separated the two germline ends. In germline, CDR1 is WNHNN, CDR2 SYGVQD (reference sequence). The length of the CDR3 is 16 residues.

V and J are TRBV5-5 and TRBJ2-7; D assignment may be TRBD1 or TRBD2 (5 bases each). This CDR3 contains 15 residues. V shed 0 bases and J shed 4 bases, with 14 bases lying between them. From germline, CDR1 is SGHKS and CDR2 YYEKEE (reference sequence). The CDR3: CASSLAGTDQYEQYF. CDR3 bases: TGTGCCAGCAGCTTGGCCGGGACGGATCAGTACGAGCAGTACTTC.

The rearrangement uses TRBV6-5 and TRBJ1-2; TRBD1 aligns across 8 bases. Germline values: CDR1 MNHEY, CDR2 SVGAGI. This CDR3 spans 14 amino acids. The V and J ends lost 5 bases and 7 bases, in that order; junction bases with no gene match: 9. CDR3 sequence reads: CASSEDRGSGGYTF. CDR3 coding DNA: TGTGCCAGCAGTGAAGACAGGGGTTCAGGTGGCTACACCTTC.

The chain has TRBV7-7 and TRBJ2-5; 7 positions match TRBD1. CDR1 and CDR2 from the germline V gene are SSHAT and FNYEAQ (reference sequence). CDR3 length: 14 residues. Unmatched junction bases numbered 1, after V lost 1 base and J lost 2 bases. The CDR3 spells CASSLGTGQETQYF. The CDR3 DNA reads as TGTGCCAGCAGCTTAGGGACAGGACAAGAGACCCAGTACTTC.

The chain carries TRBV5-1 and TRBJ1-1; 8 nucleotides align to TRBD1. Germline V gene sequence: CDR1 SGHRS, CDR2 YFSETQ. J lost 4 bases, V lost 2 bases, and 4 bases had no gene match. The CDR3 contains 14 residues. The CDR3 sequence: CASSFRQGLTEAFF. The CDR3 DNA sequence: TGCGCCAGCAGCTTCCGACAGGGGCTCACTGAAGCTTTCTTT.

The J gene is TRBJ1-5, the V gene TRBV27, with a tentative D call TRBD1 (5 bases). Germline values: CDR1 MNHEY, CDR2 SMNVEV (reference sequence). This CDR3 is built from 16 residues. V was shortened by 4 bases and J by 1 base, with 14 bases between the two germline ends. The CDR3 region is CASSSYDGTSNQPQHF. The DNA of the CDR3 is TGTGCCAGCAGTTCCTACGACGGGACGAGCAATCAGCCCCAGCATTTT.

The chain combines TRBV5-1 with TRBJ2-7, with a weak D call TRBD1 (6 bases). The germline V and J ends were trimmed by 4 bases and 4 bases, with 18 bases remaining between them. This CDR3 contains 15 residues. CDR1 and CDR2 (germline): SGHRS, YFSETQ. The CDR3 loop is CASSPSGVRGYEQYF. The CDR3 DNA reads as TGCGCCAGCAGCCCATCCGGAGTCAGGGGTTACGAGCAGTACTTC.

This chain uses TRBV28 with TRBJ1-1; D is uncertain. The CDR3 has 17 amino acids. CDR1 and CDR2 from the germline V gene are MDHEN and SYDVKM. Trimming took 5 bases from V and 1 from J, leaving 20 bases between them. CDR3 loop: CASSPTPEVGPNTEAFF. The CDR3 nucleotides read TGTGCCAGCAGTCCGACTCCCGAGGTGGGCCCGAACACTGAAGCTTTCTTT.

J is TRBJ2-3 and V is TRBV19, with 14 bases that match TRBD2. V shed 8 bases and J 5 bases; nucleotides not matched to a gene: 18. The CDR3 totals 19 residues. In germline, CDR1 is LNHDA, CDR2 SQIVND (reference sequence). The CDR3, as DNA: TGTGCCAGTTCCCTTATGACTAGCGGGGGGGCCGATTTGGGAGATACGCAGTATTTT. Protein sequence: CASSLMTSGGADLGDTQYF.

The genes are TRBV18 and TRBJ2-6, with D perhaps TRBD1 or TRBD2 (5 bases each). In germline, CDR1 is KGHSH, CDR2 LQKENI. The CDR3 sequence is 14 residues long. Trimming cost V 3 bases and J 2 bases, with 5 bases left between them. DNA of the CDR3: TGTGCCAGCTCACCGGGGGCTGGGGCCAACGTCCTGACTTTC. It encodes CASSPGAGANVLTF.

The J gene is TRBJ2-1, the V gene TRBV5-1; the match to TRBD1 covers 8 bases. V dropped 0 bases and J dropped 6; count of bases not matched to a gene: 11. CDR1 is SGHRS and CDR2 is YFSETQ in the germline V gene. The CDR3 is 17 amino acids. The CDR3 DNA reads TGCGCCAGCAGCTTGGGTCTGGGGACAGGCAGATCCAATGAGCAGTTCTTC. Translation gives CASSLGLGTGRSNEQFF.

This chain uses TRBV27 with TRBJ2-5, with D possibly TRBD2 on 6 matching bases. The V end was cut by 5 bases, the J end by 4 bases, with 20 bases between. CDR1 is MNHEY, CDR2 SMNVEV, per germline (reference sequence). CDR3 length equals 16 residues. CDR3 sequence (DNA): TGTGCCAGCAGTCCCCTCGGGACTCCTGGGGGAGAGACCCAGTACTTC. This sequence encodes CASSPLGTPGGETQYF.

V and J are TRBV5-4 and TRBJ2-1; TRBD2 might be the D (5 bases). Germline V gene data show CDR1 as SGHNT and CDR2 as YYREEE (reference sequence). The CDR3 runs to 15 residues. Trimming removed 0 bases at V and 5 bases at J, with 12 bases between. The CDR3 region is CASSLGASRDNEQFF. The CDR3 nucleotides read TGTGCCAGCAGCTTGGGGGCTAGCCGAGACAATGAGCAGTTCTTC.

The chain recombines TRBV9 with TRBJ1-4; TRBD1 matches at 9 bases. The CDR3 runs 13 residues. With 3 bases clipped from V and 16 bases from J, the junction kept 10 bases outside the gene matches. Germline V gene data show CDR1 as SGDLS and CDR2 as YYNGEE. CDR3 nucleotide sequence: TGTGCCAGCAGCGGACTTTCGGGACAGGGAAAGTTTTTT. Protein: CASSGLSGQGKFF. Together with reference TRBV9 and TRBJ1-4, the CDR3 gives the full variable domain: DSGVTQTPKHLITATGQRVTLRCSPRSGDLSVYWYQQSLDQGLQFLIQYYNGEERAKGNILERFSAQQFPDLHSELNLSSLELGDSALYFCASSGLSGQGKFFGSGTQLSVL.

Concerning this clone itself: Its ends do not fully match the called genes, so a read error is possible. The same CDR3 also results from other DNA sequences found in this sample. The chain combines TRBV6-5 with TRBJ1-1; D gene ambiguous. The CDR3 extends over 13 amino acids. Germline loops: CDR1 MNHEY, CDR2 SVGAGI. The chain's CDR3 is CASRPPRNTEAFF. DNA for the CDR3: TGTGCCAGCAGGCCGCCCAGGAACACTGAGGCTTTCTTT.

V and J are TRBV10-1 and TRBJ2-2; D gene uncertain. V lost 5 bases to trimming and J lost 7 bases, with 8 bases between them. The CDR3 runs 12 residues. Germline lookup yields CDR1 WNHNN and CDR2 SYGVQD (reference sequence). The CDR3 protein is CASSSFSGELFF. The CDR3 coding sequence is TGCGCCAGCAGTTCGTTTAGCGGGGAGCTGTTTTTT.

The chain recombines TRBV7-3 with TRBJ2-7, with D maybe TRBD2 (6 bases). CDR1 and CDR2 (germline): SGHTA, FQGTGA. This CDR3 contains 13 residues. V was trimmed by 4 bases and J by 4 bases, leaving 11 bases between them. CDR3 coding DNA: TGTGCCAGCAGCTCAGCCGGGGGATACGAGCAGTACTTC. Translated, it gives CASSSAGGYEQYF.

The chain links TRBV5-1 to TRBJ2-3; TRBD2 matches 7 bases. This CDR3 comprises 13 residues. With 5 bases clipped from V and 2 bases from J, the junction kept 2 bases outside the gene matches. CDR1 SGHRS and CDR2 YFSETQ come from the germline V gene. The CDR3: CASRWDYTDTQYF. CDR3 DNA sequence: TGCGCCAGCAGATGGGACTACACAGATACGCAGTATTTT.

The gene calls are TRBV7-2 and TRBJ2-3; D gene uncertain. Trimming took 0 bases from V and 6 from J, leaving 1 base between them. The CDR3 runs 11 residues. The V gene's germline CDR1 is SGHTA and CDR2 FQGNSA. The CDR3 region has the DNA TGTGCCAGCAGCTTAGCGGATACGCAGTATTTT. This translates into CASSLADTQYF. The variable domain in full, with the rest retrieved from reference TRBV7-2 and TRBJ2-3, is GAGVSQSPSNKVTEKGKDVELRCDPISGHTALYWYRQSLGQGLEFLIYFQGNSAPDKSGLPSDRFSAERTGGSVSTLTIQRTQQEDSAVYLCASSLADTQYFGPGTRLTVL.

This clone came up a few times. The same CDR3 can be traced to other DNA sequences in this sample. The chain joins TRBV29-1 to TRBJ2-5; D is ambiguous. Germline lookup yields CDR1 SQVTM and CDR2 ANQGSEA. The CDR3 is 12 residues long. Trimming shortened V by 2 bases and J by 4 bases, and 8 bases separated the two germline ends. The CDR3 sequence is CSVETPLETQYF. Written as DNA, the CDR3 is TGCAGCGTTGAAACCCCTCTAGAGACCCAGTACTTC. The full variable domain, rest sourced from reference TRBV29-1 and TRBJ2-5, is SAVISQKPSRDICQRGTSLTIQCQVDSQVTMMFWYRQQPGQSLTLIATANQGSEATYESGFVIDKFPISRPNLTFSTLTVSNMSPEDSSIYLCSVETPLETQYFGPGTRLLVL.

This clone was picked up a small number of times. The J gene is TRBJ1-4, the V gene TRBV18; D is possibly TRBD1 (5 bases). Germline V lookup: CDR1 KGHSH, CDR2 LQKENI. Trimming cost V 2 bases and J 0 bases, with 10 bases left between them. The CDR3 extends over 16 amino acids. This CDR3 is CASSPVDRATNEKLFF. The DNA of the CDR3 is TGTGCCAGCTCACCAGTCGACAGAGCAACTAATGAAAAACTGTTTTTT.